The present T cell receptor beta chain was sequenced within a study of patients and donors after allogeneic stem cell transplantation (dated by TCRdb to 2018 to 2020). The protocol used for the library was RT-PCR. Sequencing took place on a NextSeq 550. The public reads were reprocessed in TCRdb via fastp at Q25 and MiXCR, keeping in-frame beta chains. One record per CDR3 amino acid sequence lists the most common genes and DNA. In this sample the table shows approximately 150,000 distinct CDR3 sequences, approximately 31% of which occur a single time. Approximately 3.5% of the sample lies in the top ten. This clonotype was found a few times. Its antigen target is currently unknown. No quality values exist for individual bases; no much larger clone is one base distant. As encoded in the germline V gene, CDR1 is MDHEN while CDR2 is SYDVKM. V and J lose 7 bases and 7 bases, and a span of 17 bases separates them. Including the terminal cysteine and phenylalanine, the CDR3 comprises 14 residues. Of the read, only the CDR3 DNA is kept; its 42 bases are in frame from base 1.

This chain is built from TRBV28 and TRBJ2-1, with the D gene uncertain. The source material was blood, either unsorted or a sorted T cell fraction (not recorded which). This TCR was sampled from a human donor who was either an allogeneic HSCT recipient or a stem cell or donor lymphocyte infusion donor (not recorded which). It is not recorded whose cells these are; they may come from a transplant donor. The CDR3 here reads CASTVPTTGNEQFF. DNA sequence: TGTGCCAGCACCGTTCCAACGACGGGTAATGAGCAGTTCTTC.